This T cell receptor beta chain was captured by sequencing in a study of tumor-infiltrating lymphocytes in primary liver carcinoma. Study-wide findings and caveats: Tumor-adjacent and tumor-blood pairs showed less overlap than tumor region pairs.

Note on this clonotype: As yet, its antigen is unknown. One base away lies a much larger clone, so this may be a sequencing read error.

Out of unsorted whole blood came the blood RNA, and germline DNA was extracted as well. Chronic HBV infection was present in the patients, who were treatment-naive. A constant-region primer primed TCR beta cDNA synthesis from about 0.45 ug of total RNA. Slightly modified ARM-PCR, run as three nested multiplex PCR rounds, produced the TCR beta libraries. With TRBV1-TRBV30 forward primers and a C-beta reverse primer, the first two PCR rounds were run for about 10 cycles each. TCRdb passed the multiplex PCR reads through MiXCR, listing each CDR3 protein once. The sample contains some 200,000 distinct CDR3 sequences, about two thirds of which appear only once. This CDR3 contains 14 residues. In germline, CDR1 is WSHSY, CDR2 SAAADI. Trimming removed 7 bases from V and 6 bases from J; junction bases left unmatched: 8.

The receptor was derived from a woman in her fifties or sixties with primary liver carcinoma and hepatitis B virus infection. V usage is TRBV10-2 and J usage is TRBJ2-2; 7 nucleotides align to TRBD2. Sequenced material: peripheral blood. The CDR3 loop reads CASTGLVGAGELFF. CDR3 DNA: TGCGCCAGCACCGGACTAGTGGGGGCCGGGGAGCTGTTTTTT.